This T cell receptor beta chain was retrieved from a study of technical replicates of blood from a handful of donors. Produced via immunoSEQ multiplex PCR; TCRdb's table is partial and in-frame only. The sample lists 55,000 to 80,000 clones, approximately 97% occurring once. The V and J ends lost 1 base and 3 bases respectively, with 7 bases between them. Germline CDR1 is SGHNT and CDR2 is YYREEE (reference sequence). The CDR3 consists of 13 residues. Sequencing was done on a sample of T cells isolated from PBMCs. The V gene is TRBV5-4, the J gene TRBJ1-1; maybe TRBD1 (6 bases). This receptor was identified in a human donor in good health. DNA for the CDR3: TGTGCCAGCAGCTTGTCAGGGGACACTGAAGCTTTCTTT. Translated: CASSLSGDTEAFF.